This T cell receptor (beta chain) stems from a study of blood T cell repertoires in COVID-19. Study background: COVID-19 samples collected from the United States, Italy and Spain covered acute and convalescent phases.

The germline V gene has CDR1 GTSNPN and CDR2 SVGIG (reference sequence). V was shortened by 4 bases and J by 1 base, with 9 bases between the two germline ends. The CDR3 length is 13 residues. Per the authors' pipeline: Nucleated cell counts were estimated from reference gene primer amplification. The protocol was immunoSEQ multiplex PCR, while the TCRdb copy is restricted to in-frame clones and leaves out a portion. V, J and clone size are those of that table, while D and trimming were read from the DNA. The sample lists roughly 51,000 clones; around 90% were seen once. Sequencing was performed on peripheral blood. This rearrangement joins TRBV30 to TRBJ2-3; TRBD1 is a possible D gene (6 bases). The TCR sequence derives from a woman in her fifties or sixties with active or convalescent COVID-19. The CDR3 DNA sequence: TGTGCCTGGAAGGACAGCCGCACAGATACGCAGTATTTT. As protein: CAWKDSRTDTQYF.